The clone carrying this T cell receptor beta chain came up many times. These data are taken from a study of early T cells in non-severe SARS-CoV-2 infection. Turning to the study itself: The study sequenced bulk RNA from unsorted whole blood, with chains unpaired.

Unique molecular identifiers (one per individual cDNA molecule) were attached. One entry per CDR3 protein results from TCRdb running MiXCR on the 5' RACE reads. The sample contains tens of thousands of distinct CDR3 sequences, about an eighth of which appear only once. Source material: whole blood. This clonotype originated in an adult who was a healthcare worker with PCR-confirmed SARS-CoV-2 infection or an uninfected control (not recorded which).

Here the CDR3 DNA reads TGTGCCAGCAGTCCCGGGTCTAGCACAGATACGCAGTATTTT. Its translation: CASSPGSSTDTQYF. The chain joins TRBV11-2 to TRBJ2-3; no clear D gene. Per germline, CDR1 SGHAT and CDR2 FQNNGV. The ends were cut back, 6 bases at V and 0 bases at J, with 10 bases in the middle. The CDR3 extends over 14 amino acids.